The 18 T cell receptor beta chains presented below share a single source sample, sequenced in a study of blood T cell repertoires in COVID-19 (TCRdb year 2020). Library preparation used the immunoSEQ multiplex PCR assay. This immuneACCESS table, as held by TCRdb, lists in-frame sequences with V and J called but not all clones. Of the missing ones, under half trace to an unresolved V gene in checked studies; the others have no known cause. The sample has fewer than 65,000 clones on record, 80% to 90% of them singletons. The top ten hold more than 15% of the sample. Sequenced sample: peripheral blood. The receptors were gathered from a woman aged 55-75 years with COVID-19, enrolled during active disease.

The chain recombines TRBV11-2 with TRBJ1-1; D gene ambiguous. V was clipped by 0 bases and J by 0 bases, with 11 bases between them. CDR3 length: 16 amino acids. CDR1 is SGHAT, CDR2 FQNNGV, per germline. CDR3 nucleotides: TGTGCCAGCAGCTTAGAGTTTGGCCGATTGAACACTGAAGCTTTCTTT. Its translation: CASSLEFGRLNTEAFF.

This chain joins TRBV28 and TRBJ1-5; TRBD1 agrees at 10 bases. Unmatched junction bases numbered 9, after V lost 5 bases and J lost 5 bases. Germline V gives CDR1 MDHEN, CDR2 SYDVKM. This CDR3 is 16 amino acids long. CDR3 sequence (DNA): TGTGCCAGCAGTCCCGCGGGACAGGGGAACGATCAGCCCCAGCATTTT. This encodes CASSPAGQGNDQPQHF.

The J gene is TRBJ1-3, the V gene TRBV18, with 8 bases lining up with TRBD1. Germline CDR1 and CDR2: KGHSH and LQKENI. V dropped 6 bases and J dropped 2; count of bases not matched to a gene: 12. The CDR3 sequence is 17 residues long. For the CDR3, the DNA is TGTGCCAGCTCCCTTTCAGGGGGCGCGCTTCCTGGAAACACCATATATTTT. The encoded protein is CASSLSGGALPGNTIYF.

The CDR3 sequence: CASSPGGEQYF. DNA of the CDR3: TGTGCCAGCAGCCCCGGGGGGGAGCAGTACTTC. V gene TRBV9 combines with J gene TRBJ2-7, with 7 bases fitting TRBD2. The J segment lost 7 bases and the V segment lost 4 bases, leaving 2 bases of the junction unmatched. This CDR3 is 11 amino acids long. Germline-derived CDR1 and CDR2 are SGDLS and YYNGEE.

CDR3 residues: CASSLPRTQETQYF. In DNA, the CDR3 is TGTGCCAGCAGCTTACCACGGACACAAGAGACCCAGTACTTC. The gene calls are TRBV11-2 and TRBJ2-5; the D gene is possibly TRBD1 (5 bases). The CDR3 covers 14 residues. CDR1 SGHAT and CDR2 FQNNGV come from the germline V gene. V lost 2 bases to trimming and J lost 2 bases, with 9 bases between them.

This sequence joins TRBV6-5 and TRBJ1-1; D is ambiguous. From germline, CDR1 is MNHEY and CDR2 SVGAGI. The CDR3 covers 13 residues. V dropped 2 bases and J dropped 3 bases, with 7 bases sitting between them. DNA of the CDR3: TGTGCCAGCAGTTACGGAGCGTACACTGAAGCTTTCTTT. Translated: CASSYGAYTEAFF.

V usage is TRBV14 and J usage is TRBJ1-2; D might be TRBD1 (6 bases). CDR1 and CDR2 (germline): SGHDN, FVKESK. The CDR3 is made up of 17 amino acids. Trimming stripped 0 bases from V and 3 bases from J, with 17 bases between. As DNA, the CDR3 is TGTGCCAGCAGCCAAGAGGTCCGACAGGACCTAGACTATGGCTACACCTTC. Protein sequence: CASSQEVRQDLDYGYTF.

The chain employs TRBV6-2 or TRBV6-3 and TRBJ1-1; 7 nucleotides match TRBD1. The CDR3 runs 14 residues. With 2 bases clipped from V and 3 bases from J, the junction kept 3 bases outside the gene matches. Germline lookup yields CDR1 MNHEY and CDR2 SVGEGT. The CDR3: CASSYRTGDTEAFF. In DNA form, the CDR3 reads TGTGCCAGCAGTTACCGTACAGGGGACACTGAAGCTTTCTTT.

J is TRBJ1-1 and V is TRBV5-1, with D unclear. Germline V gives CDR1 SGHRS, CDR2 YFSETQ. The CDR3 consists of 13 residues. Trimming removed 0 bases from V and 2 bases from J, with 5 bases in between. The CDR3 nucleotides read TGCGCCAGCAGCTTGGGTCTAAACACTGAAGCTTTCTTT. It specifies CASSLGLNTEAFF.

This chain connects TRBV5-8 to TRBJ1-5; D is unclear. CDR1 SGHTS and CDR2 YDEGEE come from the germline V gene. V lost 0 bases to trimming and J lost 4 bases, with 8 bases between them. The CDR3 totals 14 residues. The CDR3 coding sequence is TGTGCCAGCAGCTTGGTGGCAGGTAATCAGCCCCAGCATTTT. This sequence encodes CASSLVAGNQPQHF. Full variable domain (remainder filled in from reference TRBV5-8 and TRBJ1-5): EAGVTQSPTHLIKTRGQQATLRCSPISGHTSVYWYQQALGLGLQFLLWYDEGEERNRGNFPPRFSGRQFPNYSSELNVNALELEDSALYLCASSLVAGNQPQHFGDGTRLSIL.

V gene TRBV15 combines with J gene TRBJ1-4, with 9 positions matching TRBD1. Germline CDR1 reads LNHNV; CDR2 reads YYDKDF (reference sequence). After removal of 0 bases from V and 8 bases from J, the junction contained 7 bases not matched to a gene. CDR3 length equals 16 residues. This CDR3 reads CATSRDPGTGTEKLFF. CDR3 sequence (DNA): TGTGCCACCAGCAGAGATCCCGGGACAGGGACGGAAAAACTGTTTTTT.

This clone is a singleton in its sample. This rearrangement joins TRBV11-3 to TRBJ2-3, with 9 bases aligning to TRBD2. J lost 1 base, V lost 2 bases, and 4 bases had no gene match. The CDR3 spans 16 residues. The germline V gene has CDR1 SGHNT and CDR2 YENEEA. The CDR3 DNA follows: TGTGCCAGCAGCTTACCCGTAGCGGGGGGCACAGATACGCAGTATTTT. Its protein product is CASSLPVAGGTDTQYF.

This chain joins TRBV21-1 and TRBJ1-2; TRBD1 is the table's D call, not checked against the DNA. TRBV21-1 is marked as a pseudogene. The CDR3 contains 17 residues. Written as DNA, the CDR3 is TGTGCCAGCAGCAAAAGCGCTAGGACAGGGTTTGGGTATGGCTACACCTTC. Translation: CASSKSARTGFGYGYTF.

This chain uses TRBV5-6 with TRBJ2-5; D uncertain. Trimming removed 0 bases at V and 4 bases at J, with 7 bases between. The CDR3 is made up of 13 amino acids. Germline lookup yields CDR1 SGHDT and CDR2 YYEEEE. CDR3 region: CASSLVLRETQYF. The DNA for the CDR3 is TGTGCCAGCAGCTTGGTACTTAGAGAGACCCAGTACTTC.

V is TRBV11-2 and J is TRBJ2-7, with D possibly matching TRBD2 (7 bases). V lost 7 bases to trimming and J lost 3 bases, with 10 bases between them. From germline, CDR1 is SGHAT and CDR2 FQNNGV. The CDR3 consists of 12 residues. CDR3 protein: CASTRGGYEQYF. As DNA, the CDR3 is TGTGCCAGCACGAGGGGGGGCTACGAGCAGTACTTC.

CDR3 protein: CAIGQGKDTGELFF. The CDR3 DNA is TGTGCCATCGGACAGGGGAAAGACACCGGGGAGCTGTTTTTT. This chain links TRBV10-3 with TRBJ2-2; 9 bases match TRBD1. CDR3 length: 14 residues. The V gene end was trimmed by 8 bases and the J gene end by 3 bases; junction bases not matched to a gene: 4. CDR1 and CDR2 from the germline V gene are ENHRY and SYGVKD.

Here the CDR3 reads CASSTGLAGRSEQFF. The CDR3 DNA reads TGCGCCAGCAGTACTGGACTAGCGGGAAGGAGTGAGCAGTTCTTC. The rearrangement uses TRBV5-1 and TRBJ2-1; the match to TRBD2 covers 12 bases. Germline-derived CDR1 and CDR2 are SGHRS and YFSETQ. Germline trimming cut 5 bases from V and 9 bases from J; bases unmatched to any gene: 9. CDR3 length equals 15 residues.

CDR3 protein: CASSLGTSVVASTDTQYF. DNA for the CDR3: TGCGCCAGCAGCTTGGGGACTAGCGTAGTTGCCAGCACAGATACGCAGTATTTT. The V call is TRBV5-1, the J call TRBJ2-3; 9 bases line up with TRBD2. Unmatched junction bases numbered 8, after V lost 0 bases and J lost 0 bases. Germline CDR1 SGHRS, CDR2 YFSETQ. CDR3 size: 18 residues.